This note documents a single TCR beta chain sequence. Its antigen is unknown. Base quality data are lacking; no much larger clone is found one base away. Libraries were built with the immunoSEQ multiplex PCR assay. The original pipeline was this. A statistical classification framework was built to diagnose cytomegalovirus status from the catalog of TCR beta chain sequences. What TCRdb holds here is the immuneACCESS table cut down to in-frame rearrangements. Part of the clones is not present; checked against another copy, under half of the missing clones reflect an unresolved V gene, and the others are unexplained. The V and J calls and clone size were taken over from that table, and D and trimming were inferred from the DNA. The sample table shows about 72,000 clones, and about 93% are seen once. The top ten hold about 0.63% of the sample. Separate from the approximately 690-subject first cohort, the validation cohort of 120 subjects was the group to which the donors belonged.

From the cysteine through the phenylalanine, the CDR3 covers 15 amino acids. This entry keeps only the CDR3 DNA: 45 bases, framed from base 1. CDR1 is given as SGHRS and CDR2 as YFSETQ, both from the germline V gene. V sheds 0 bases and J sheds 1 base, leaving 8 bases between their ends. This record comes from a study of cytomegalovirus exposure and HLA in healthy donors (dated by TCRdb to about 2017). Looking at the study overall: The 670 or so repertoires of the first cohort and the roughly 120 validation repertoires were produced on the same platform, according to a later analysis. The study aimed to test whether signatures of past pathogen exposure could be identified by cataloging public T cell receptors. Besides the first cohort of approximately 710 subjects, a separate validation cohort made up of 90 to 150 different subjects was used. High-throughput TCR immunosequencing, statistical association of individual TCRs with disease status, and machine learning were combined to predict cytomegalovirus infection status.

Broad study findings and their caveats: In a later analysis, TCRs clustered in the first cohort were found to also tend to co-occur in the roughly 120 validation repertoires, with over 90% of cluster scores above 0. A later analysis had no HLA typing for the validation cohort, so co-occurrence there was scored across all 130 or so repertoires. In vitro tests confirmed that a few of the cytomegalovirus-associated TCR beta chains recognize cytomegalovirus antigens. Across donors, most TCR sequences were observed very rarely, whereas some public TCRs were present in many individuals. The authors suggested that the approach could potentially be extended to other disease states and immunological phenotypes. In both the original and validation cohorts, the classifier was reported to diagnose cytomegalovirus status with high specificity and sensitivity. The study gave a list of over 150 TCR beta chains associated with cytomegalovirus.

Recombination connected TRBV5-1 to TRBJ1-5; the D gene is perhaps TRBD1, from 6 matching bases. The receptor was isolated from a young woman in good health and CMV-seronegative. Sequenced material: PBMCs. The sequence in DNA is TGCGCCAGCAGCTTGGAAGGGGGAAGCAATCAGCCCCAGCATTTT. Its translation reads: CASSLEGGSNQPQHF.